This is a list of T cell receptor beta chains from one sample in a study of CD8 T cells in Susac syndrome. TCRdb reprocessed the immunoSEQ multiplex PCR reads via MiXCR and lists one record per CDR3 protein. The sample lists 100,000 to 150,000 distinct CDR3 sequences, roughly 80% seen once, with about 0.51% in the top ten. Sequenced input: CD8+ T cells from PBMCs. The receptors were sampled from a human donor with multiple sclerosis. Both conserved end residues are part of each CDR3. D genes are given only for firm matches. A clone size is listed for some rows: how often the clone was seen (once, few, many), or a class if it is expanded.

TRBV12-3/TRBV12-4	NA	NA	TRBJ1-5	TGTGCCAGCAGTTTAGTTCCCCAGCCCCAGCATTTT	CASSLVPQPQHF
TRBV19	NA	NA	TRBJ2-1	TGTGCCAGCAACATACTAGCAGGGGGGAGTAATGAGCAGTTCTTC	CASNILAGGSNEQFF
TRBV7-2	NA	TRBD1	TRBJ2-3	TGTGCCAGCAGCCCCGACAGGGGAAGCACAGATACGCAGTATTTT	CASSPDRGSTDTQYF
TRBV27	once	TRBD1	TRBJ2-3	TGTGCCAGCAGTTGGGACAGGGAAGATACGCAGTATTTT	CASSWDREDTQYF
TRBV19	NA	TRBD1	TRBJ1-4	TGTGCCAGTAGTATCAACCAGGGGGCGCGGATCCATGAAAAACTGTTTTTT	CASSINQGARIHEKLFF
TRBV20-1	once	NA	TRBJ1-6	TGCAGTGCTAGAGCAAAGTTAGGGACAAATTCACCCCTCCACTTT	CSARAKLGTNSPLHF
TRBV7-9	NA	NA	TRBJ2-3	TGTGCCAGCAGCTCGACCTGGGACAGCGGGGCAGATACGCAGTATTTT	CASSSTWDSGADTQYF
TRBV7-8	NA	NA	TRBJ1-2	TGTGCCAGCAGCCTTGGCAGCAGGGGTGATAACTATGGCTACACCTTC	CASSLGSRGDNYGYTF
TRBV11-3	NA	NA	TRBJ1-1	TGTGCCAGCAGCTTTAGTATAAAGGGACGGATGAACACTGAAGCTTTCTTT	CASSFSIKGRMNTEAFF
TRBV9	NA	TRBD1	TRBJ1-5	TGTGCCAGCAGCGTTGCAACAGGGACAGGGCCCCAGCATTTT	CASSVATGTGPQHF
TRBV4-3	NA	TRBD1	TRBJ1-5	TGCGCCAGCAGCCAAGTAACAGGGGTGGGTCAGCCCCAGCATTTT	CASSQVTGVGQPQHF
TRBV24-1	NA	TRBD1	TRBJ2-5	TGTGCCACCAGTGATTTTGGCGGGACAGGGGGTTCAGAGACCCAGTACTTC	CATSDFGGTGGSETQYF
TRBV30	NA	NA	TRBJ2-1	TGTGCCTGGAGTGCGAAGCGTAATGAGCAGTTCTTC	CAWSAKRNEQFF
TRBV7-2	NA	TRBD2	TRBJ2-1	TGTGCCAGCAGCAAATCAGTAGCGGGGATTCCCTACAATGAGCAGTTCTTC	CASSKSVAGIPYNEQFF
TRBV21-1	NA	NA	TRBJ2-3	TGTGCCAGCAGCAAAGAATTACTAGCGGGATCTCTTGGTACGCAGTATTTT	CASSKELLAGSLGTQYF
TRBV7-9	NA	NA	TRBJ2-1	TGTGCCAGCAGCTTAGTACCCTGGAATGAGCAGTTCTTC	CASSLVPWNEQFF
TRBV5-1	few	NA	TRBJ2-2	TGCGCCAGCAGCTCAAAGGAGGCCCCGACCGGGGAGCTGTTTTTT	CASSSKEAPTGELFF
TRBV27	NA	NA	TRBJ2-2	TGTGCCAGCAGTTTCGCAGGAGTCGGGGAGCTGTTTTTT	CASSFAGVGELFF
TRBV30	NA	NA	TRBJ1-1	TGTGCCTGGAGTGTCGACAGTACCACTGAAGCTTTCTTT	CAWSVDSTTEAFF
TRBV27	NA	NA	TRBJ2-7	TGTGCCAGCAGTTTATATGCAGGGAACGAGCAGTACTTC	CASSLYAGNEQYF
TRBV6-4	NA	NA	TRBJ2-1	TGTGCCAGCAGTGATCCGGGACGGACTGTCAATGAGCAGTTCTTC	CASSDPGRTVNEQFF
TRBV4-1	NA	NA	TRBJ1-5	TGCGCCAGCAGCCAAGATTGGAGGGTAGGACAACAGCCCCAGCATTTT	CASSQDWRVGQQPQHF
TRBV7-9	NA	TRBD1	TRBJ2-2	TGTGCCAGCAGCCCCAGGACAGGGTACGGGGAGCTGTTTTTT	CASSPRTGYGELFF
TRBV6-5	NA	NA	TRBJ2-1	TGTGCCAGCAGTTACGGCCCAGAATCCTACAATGAGCAGTTCTTC	CASSYGPESYNEQFF
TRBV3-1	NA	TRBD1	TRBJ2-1	TGTGCCAGCAGCCTCGACAGGGAAGGTCTCCACAATGAGCAGTTCTTC	CASSLDREGLHNEQFF
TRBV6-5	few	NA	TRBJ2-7	TGTGCCAGCAGTTACTCCCTAACCTACGAGCAGTACTTC	CASSYSLTYEQYF
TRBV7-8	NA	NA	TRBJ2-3	TGTGCCAGCAGCTTAGAAGTAGGTGCGGGAATCACAGATACGCAGTATTTT	CASSLEVGAGITDTQYF
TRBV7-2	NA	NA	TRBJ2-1	TGTGCCAGCAGCTTCAGTTTTGCGCAGTTCTTC	CASSFSFAQFF
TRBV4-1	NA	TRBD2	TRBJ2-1	TGCGCCAGCAGCCTTCTAGCGGGATCAGATGAGCAGTTCTTC	CASSLLAGSDEQFF
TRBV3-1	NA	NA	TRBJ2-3	TGTGCCAGCAGCCAAGAGGATTATAGCACAGATACGCAGTATTTT	CASSQEDYSTDTQYF
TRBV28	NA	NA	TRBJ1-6	TGTGCCAGCAGTCCGGGGTTGAGTTCACCCCTCCACTTT	CASSPGLSSPLHF
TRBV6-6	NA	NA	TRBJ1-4	TGTGCCAGCAGGCTCCTTAAGGGCGAGGGGAATGAAAAACTGTTTTTT	CASRLLKGEGNEKLFF
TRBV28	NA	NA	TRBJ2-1	TGTGCCAGCAGTCTCCGGAATGAGCAGTTCTTC	CASSLRNEQFF
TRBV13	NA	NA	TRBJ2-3	TGTGCCAGCAGCTCTCCCGGGACACATCGCACAGATACGCAGTATTTT	CASSSPGTHRTDTQYF
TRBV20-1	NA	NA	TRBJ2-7	TGCAGTGCTAGAGCGGGTCTTTCCTACGAGCAGTACTTC	CSARAGLSYEQYF
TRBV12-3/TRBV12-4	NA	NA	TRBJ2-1	TGTGCCAGCGCAGAGGGGAATGAGCAGTTCTTC	CASAEGNEQFF
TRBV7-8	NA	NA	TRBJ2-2	TGTGCCAGCAGCTTAGCACCGCGAGGGGAGCACACCGGGGAGCTGTTTTTT	CASSLAPRGEHTGELFF
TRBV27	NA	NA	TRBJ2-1	TGTGCCAGCAGTGCACCCCGGGGTGAGCAGTTCTTC	CASSAPRGEQFF
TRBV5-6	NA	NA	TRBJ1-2	TGTGCCAGCAGCTTGGTACAGGATCTCTGGCGCTACACCTTC	CASSLVQDLWRYTF
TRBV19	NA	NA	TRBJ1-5	TGTGCCAGTAGTATAGTGGGCGGTGCACGGCCCCAGCATTTT	CASSIVGGARPQHF
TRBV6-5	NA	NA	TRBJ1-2	TGTGCCAGCAGAATATCGGGAGACTATGGCTACACCTTC	CASRISGDYGYTF
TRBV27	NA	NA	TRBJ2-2	TGTGCCAGCAGTACATTTACCGTAGGCCACGGGGAGCTGTTTTTT	CASSTFTVGHGELFF
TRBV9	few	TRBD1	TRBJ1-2	TGTGCCAGCAGCGTAGGGGGGGACAGAGGCTACACCTTC	CASSVGGDRGYTF
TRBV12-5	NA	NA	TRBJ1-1	TGTGCTAGTGGTTCGACGGTCATGAACACTGAAGCTTTCTTT	CASGSTVMNTEAFF
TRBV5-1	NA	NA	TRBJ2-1	TGCGCCAGCAGCTTTTTCCAGGGAACTGAGCAGTTCTTC	CASSFFQGTEQFF